The 5 T cell receptor beta chains presented below share a single source sample, sequenced in a study of T cell responses to AZD1222 COVID-19 vaccine. Clones were sequenced by immunoSEQ multiplex PCR, and TCRdb holds only the in-frame ones, with some missing. The sample has roughly 150,000 clones, more than 75% seen once. The sequencing used peripheral blood, collected 28 days after the second AZD1222 dose. The receptors were sampled from an adult who received the AZD1222 COVID-19 vaccine.

The chain recombines TRBV7-9 with TRBJ1-4, with D possibly TRBD1 on 5 matching bases. This CDR3 spans 15 amino acids. The germline V gene has CDR1 SEHNR and CDR2 FQNEAQ (reference sequence). V dropped 5 bases and J dropped 8 bases, with 18 bases sitting between them. In nucleotides, the CDR3 is TGTGCCAGCAGCCCTCCCGCGGGGGGGGGAGAAAAACTGTTTTTT. Translating gives CASSPPAGGGEKLFF.

J is TRBJ1-2 and V is TRBV4-1; D perhaps matches TRBD1 (5 bases). The ends were cut back, 4 bases at V and 7 bases at J, with 19 bases in the middle. The V gene's germline CDR1 is MGHRA and CDR2 YSYEKL. The CDR3 runs 15 residues. CDR3 protein: CASSPPPGTAGGYTF. The CDR3 nucleotides are TGCGCCAGCAGCCCCCCTCCAGGGACCGCGGGTGGCTACACCTTC.

The chain carries TRBV5-1 and TRBJ2-1, with 15 nucleotides matching TRBD2. CDR1 is SGHRS and CDR2 is YFSETQ in the germline V gene. With V trimmed by 4 bases and J by 10 bases, 6 bases remained unmatched. The CDR3 covers 15 residues. The CDR3 sequence is CASSIRTSGGAEQFF. The DNA of the CDR3 is TGCGCCAGCAGCATTCGGACTAGCGGGGGGGCGGAGCAGTTCTTC.

This clone was picked up one time. The J gene is TRBJ1-1, the V gene TRBV27; a possible D gene is TRBD1 (6 bases). CDR1 is MNHEY and CDR2 is SMNVEV in the germline V gene (reference sequence). V dropped 5 bases and J dropped 5 bases, with 9 bases sitting between them. The CDR3 contains 12 residues. The CDR3 here is CASSPQGTEAFF. Written as DNA, the CDR3 is TGTGCCAGCAGTCCACAGGGTACTGAAGCTTTCTTT.

The count of this clone is one. The chain couples TRBV27 to TRBJ2-2; D unresolved. This CDR3 region has 13 residues. Trimming left V 5 bases short and J 4 bases short, with 8 bases between. Germline V lookup: CDR1 MNHEY, CDR2 SMNVEV (reference sequence). The chain's CDR3 is CASSRSTTGELFF. The CDR3, as DNA: TGTGCCAGCAGTAGGTCAACCACCGGGGAGCTGTTTTTT.